This T cell receptor (beta chain) was sequenced in a study of T cell responses to AZD1222 COVID-19 vaccine. Comment on this clone: The target antigen is unknown.

Study results and caveats: The study sampled repertoires only after the peak T cell response. AZD1222 recipients seropositive at baseline numbered only 5 or 6. Recipients of two AZD1222 doses showed rising Spike-specific TCR breadth and depth.

The CDR3 spans 14 residues. The germline V gene encodes CDR1 LGHDT and CDR2 YNNKEL (reference sequence). V lost 4 bases to trimming and J lost 3 bases; unmatched junction nucleotides: 1. Second-dose recipients at about 4 or about 12 weeks were treated as one pooled group. Data came from immunoSEQ multiplex PCR; TCRdb stores just in-frame clones and leaves some out. The data contain more than 85,000 clones, around 93% of them singletons. The TCR was taken from an adult who received the AZD1222 COVID-19 vaccine. The rearrangement joins TRBV3-1 (or the pseudogene TRBV3-2) to TRBJ1-2, with 11 bases that match TRBD1. This specimen was peripheral blood, taken 28 days after the second AZD1222 dose. The CDR3 is CASSRTGGDYGYTF. The DNA of the CDR3 is TGTGCCAGCAGCCGGACAGGGGGCGACTATGGCTACACCTTC.